This TCR beta chain was identified during a study of graft-versus-host responses after intestinal transplantation. Study-level points and caveats: The study associated peak circulating GvH clone levels with early post-transplant HvG declines. Those patients showing graft-donor T cell macrochimerism displayed high graft-versus-host to host-versus-graft clonal ratios in allografts.

This clone was seen only a few times. Its specificity is not known. This CDR3 has 15 residues. CDR1 and CDR2 (germline): SGHRS, YFSETQ. With 2 bases clipped from V and 2 bases from J, the junction kept 5 bases outside the gene matches. Libraries were prepared by immunoSEQ multiplex PCR; TCRdb keeps only in-frame clonotypes and omits some of them. The top ten hold 0.095% to 0.15% of the sample, which has 90,000 to 150,000 clones, about 93% seen once. The sequence was collected from a human donor who received an intestinal transplant. The sequences come from unstimulated CD4+ T cells sorted from spleen or lymph node cells, collected before intestinal transplant. This chain links TRBV5-1 with TRBJ2-7; 9 nucleotides agree with TRBD2. CDR3 DNA: TGCGCCAGCAGCTTAAATCGCGGGAGGGCCTACGAGCAGTACTTC. Encoded protein: CASSLNRGRAYEQYF.